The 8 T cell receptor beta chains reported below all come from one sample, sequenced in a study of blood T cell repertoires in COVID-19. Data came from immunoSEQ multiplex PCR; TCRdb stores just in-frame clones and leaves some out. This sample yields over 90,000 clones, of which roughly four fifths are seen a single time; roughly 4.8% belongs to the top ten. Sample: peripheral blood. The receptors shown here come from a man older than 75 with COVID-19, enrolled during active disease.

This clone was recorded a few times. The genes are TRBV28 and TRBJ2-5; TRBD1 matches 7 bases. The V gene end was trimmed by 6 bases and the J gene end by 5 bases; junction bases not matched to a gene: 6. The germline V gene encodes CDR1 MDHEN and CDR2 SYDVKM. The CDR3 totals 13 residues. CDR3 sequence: CASREGQVETQYF. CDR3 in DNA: TGTGCCAGCAGGGAAGGACAGGTGGAGACCCAGTACTTC.

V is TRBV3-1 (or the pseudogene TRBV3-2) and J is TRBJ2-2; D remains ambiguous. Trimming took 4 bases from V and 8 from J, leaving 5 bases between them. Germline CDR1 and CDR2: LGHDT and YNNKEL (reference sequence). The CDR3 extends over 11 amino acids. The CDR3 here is CASSLLGELFF. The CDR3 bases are TGTGCCAGCAGCCTCCTAGGGGAGCTGTTTTTT.

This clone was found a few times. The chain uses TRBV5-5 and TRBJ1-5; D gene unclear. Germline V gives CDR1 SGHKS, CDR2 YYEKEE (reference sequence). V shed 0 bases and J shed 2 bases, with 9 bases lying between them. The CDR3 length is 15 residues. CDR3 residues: CASSLERSRNQPQHF. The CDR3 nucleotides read TGTGCCAGCAGCTTGGAGCGGTCGCGCAATCAGCCCCAGCATTTT.

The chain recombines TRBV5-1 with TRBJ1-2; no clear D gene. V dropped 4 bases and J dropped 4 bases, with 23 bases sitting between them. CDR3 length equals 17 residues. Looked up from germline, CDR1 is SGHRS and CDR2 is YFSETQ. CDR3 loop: CASSITGSGSTPYGYTF. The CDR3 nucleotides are TGCGCCAGCAGCATAACCGGCTCGGGGTCCACACCCTATGGCTACACCTTC.

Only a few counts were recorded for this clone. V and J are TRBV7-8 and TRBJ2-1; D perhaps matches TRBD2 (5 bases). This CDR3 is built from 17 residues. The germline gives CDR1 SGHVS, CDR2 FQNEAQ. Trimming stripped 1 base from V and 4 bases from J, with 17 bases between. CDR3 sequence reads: CASSLDDLRDAYNEQFF. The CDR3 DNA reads TGTGCCAGCAGCTTAGATGATTTGAGGGATGCGTACAATGAGCAGTTCTTC. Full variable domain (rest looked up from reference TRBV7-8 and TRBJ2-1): GAGVSQSPRYKVAKRGQDVALRCDPISGHVSLFWYQQALGQGPEFLTYFQNEAQLDKSGLPSDRFFAERPEGSVSTLKIQRTQQEDSAVYLCASSLDDLRDAYNEQFFGPGTRLTVL.

CDR3 in DNA: TGTGCCAGCAGCTTGGCAGGGTTTAATGAAAAACTGTTTTTT. Translation gives CASSLAGFNEKLFF. The rearrangement joins TRBV5-4 to TRBJ1-4, with D perhaps matching TRBD1 (5 bases). CDR3 length: 14 residues. Germline V gene data show CDR1 as SGHNT and CDR2 as YYREEE (reference sequence). Trimming stripped 0 bases from V and 4 bases from J, with 7 bases between.

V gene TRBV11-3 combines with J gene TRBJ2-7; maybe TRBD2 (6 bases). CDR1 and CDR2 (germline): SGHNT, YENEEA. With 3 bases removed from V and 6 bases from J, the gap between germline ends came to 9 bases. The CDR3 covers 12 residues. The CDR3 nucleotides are TGTGCCAGCAGCTTTGGGGGGTTCGAGCAGTACTTC. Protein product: CASSFGGFEQYF.

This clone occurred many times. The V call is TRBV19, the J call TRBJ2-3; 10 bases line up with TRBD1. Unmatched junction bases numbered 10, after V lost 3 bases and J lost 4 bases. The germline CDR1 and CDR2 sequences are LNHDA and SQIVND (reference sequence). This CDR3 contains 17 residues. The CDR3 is CASSMYFGQGVADTQYF. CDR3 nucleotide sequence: TGTGCCAGTAGTATGTACTTCGGACAGGGGGTCGCAGATACGCAGTATTTT.